This paragraph reports one T cell receptor (beta chain). The antigen is unknown. These data belong to a study of T cell responses to AZD1222 COVID-19 vaccine. Study observations and caveats: Repertoires were sampled only after the peak T cell response. Only six or seven AZD1222 recipients were seropositive at baseline.

Some clones are missing from TCRdb's copy, which holds only in-frame ones; the method was immunoSEQ multiplex PCR. This table holds 150,000 to 200,000 clones, about 90% found once. V shed 8 bases, J shed 8 bases, and the junction held 16 bases outside the gene matches. This CDR3 comprises 15 residues. Germline V lookup: CDR1 LNHDA, CDR2 SQIVND (reference sequence). The chain carries TRBV19 and TRBJ1-2; the match to TRBD1 covers 8 bases. The starting material was peripheral blood, obtained 28 days after the second AZD1222 dose. This receptor was identified in an adult who received the AZD1222 COVID-19 vaccine. The CDR3 protein is CASQQDRERSEGYTF. CDR3 in DNA: TGTGCCAGTCAACAGGACAGGGAACGTTCGGAGGGCTACACCTTC.